What follows is one TCR beta chain and its context. The entry originates in a study of blood T cell repertoires in COVID-19. Study overall: COVID-19 samples collected from the United States, Italy and Spain covered acute and convalescent phases. Sample material is recorded as cDNA or gDNA derived from T cells, B-cell-depleted T cells, or PBMCs.

Trimming at V came to 4 bases and at J to 3 bases, leaving 7 bases not matched to a gene. The CDR3 consists of 15 residues. CDR1 SGHRS and CDR2 YFSETQ come from the germline V gene. How the authors handled the data: Amplification from reference gene primers served as the basis for estimated nucleated cell counts. Libraries were prepared by immunoSEQ multiplex PCR; TCRdb keeps only in-frame clonotypes and omits some of them. The V and J calls and clone size are taken from that table; D and trimming were inferred from the DNA. The profile covers 150,000 or so clones, with roughly two thirds appearing a single time and less than 2.5% taken by the ten largest.

The rearrangement links TRBV5-1 to TRBJ1-3, with 7 bases identical to TRBD1. What was sequenced was peripheral blood. The receptor was isolated from a woman aged 70-85 years with acute or convalescent COVID-19. This CDR3 is CASSAARQGGNTIYF. CDR3 DNA sequence: TGCGCCAGCAGCGCCGCCAGACAGGGTGGAAACACCATATATTTT.